This T cell receptor beta chain originates from a study of CXCR3-negative and CXCR3-positive naive CD8 T cells. The overall study: Summed over all libraries, TRB reads came to roughly 150 million, with about 1.5 +/- 0.3 million per library. Findings and caveats of the study: Comparison of naive cells showed more hydrophobic TRB CDR3s in CXCR3-positive than in CXCR3-negative naive cells. After cryopreservation, CXCR3 expression dropped partially; most assays used fresh PBMCs. The study found comparably high diversity in both naive subsets and much lower diversity in memory CD8+ cells.

UMI-tagged TRB cDNA libraries were built via 5' RACE. TCRdb re-called the 5' RACE reads and shows each CDR3 protein once, DNA omitted. The listing contains around 60,000 distinct CDR3 sequences. For this clonotype: Antigen unknown.

The CDR3 loop spans 11 amino acids. Per germline, CDR1 MNHEY and CDR2 SVGAGI. This sequence originates from a human donor in good health. Some clones in this sample may be carry-over from other donors' samples. Source material: naive CXCR3+ CD8+ T cells from blood. Noted subset: CD45RO-CCR7+CD27+CD95- naive CD8+ T cells expressing CXCR3 (TNR3+). V gene TRBV6-5 combines with J gene TRBJ2-2. The CDR3 sequence is CASASGGELFF.